This T cell receptor beta chain was captured by sequencing in a study of blood T cell repertoires in COVID-19. Overall study context: There were acute and convalescent COVID-19 samples, and they came from the United States, Italy and Spain.

Authors' processing steps: Estimation of nucleated cell counts relied on the amplification of reference gene primers. Sequencing used immunoSEQ multiplex PCR; TCRdb keeps in-frame clones, though not all of them. V, J and clone size reflect that table, while D and trimming were determined from the DNA. The sample gives roughly 430,000 clones, 88% of which show up once; roughly 1.9% is in the top ten. Germline CDR1 reads SGHDN; CDR2 reads FVKESK. The ends were cut back, 2 bases at V and 3 bases at J, with 8 bases in the middle. This CDR3 is built from 13 residues. The age range of participants was about 18 to 90 years, with residence in fewer than 25 US areas. Participant-reported clinical history was the basis for cohort assignment.

J is TRBJ2-7 and V is TRBV14; no clear D. This sequence originates from a woman in her 40s with acute COVID-19. Sequenced material: PBMCs or T cells enriched from blood (not recorded which). The CDR3 reads CASSQSTYYEQYF. The CDR3 DNA sequence: TGTGCCAGCAGCCAATCGACATACTACGAGCAGTACTTC.